One sample yielded the 29 T cell receptor beta chains listed below, sequenced in a study of graft-versus-host responses after intestinal transplantation. Profiled with immunoSEQ multiplex PCR; TCRdb holds only in-frame clones, not every one. The table lists around 92,000 clones, roughly 82% of them singletons, with 1.4% in the top ten. This sample comprised PBMCs, obtained 255 days after intestinal transplant. These receptors were obtained from a human patient who received an intestinal transplant, so some T cells may come from the graft donor.

The rearrangement uses TRBV29-1 and TRBJ2-1; D might be TRBD1 (6 bases). Germline V lookup: CDR1 SQVTM, CDR2 ANQGSEA. The germline V and J ends were trimmed by 7 bases and 4 bases, with 17 bases remaining between them. The CDR3 is 14 residues long. The CDR3 sequence is CSALNRVLYNEQFF. For the CDR3, the DNA is TGCAGCGCCCTCAACAGGGTTTTATACAATGAGCAGTTCTTC.

The CDR3 nucleotides are TGTGCCAGCGCTAGGGGCGGGGAGCAGTACTTC. Translating gives CASARGGEQYF. This sequence joins TRBV6-5 and TRBJ2-7; D is possibly TRBD1 or TRBD2 (5 bases each). V was trimmed by 8 bases and J by 7 bases, leaving 12 bases between them. The CDR3 extends over 11 amino acids. Germline lookup yields CDR1 MNHEY and CDR2 SVGAGI.

This clone was observed a handful of times. V usage is TRBV5-4 and J usage is TRBJ2-5, with TRBD2 identical over 7 bases. The germline V gene has CDR1 SGHNT and CDR2 YYREEE (reference sequence). The junction had 7 bases not matched to a gene; V was cut back by 3 bases and J by 5 bases. This CDR3 has 14 amino acids. The CDR3 here is CASSSDGGSETQYF. The CDR3 bases are TGTGCCAGCAGCTCCGACGGGGGGTCGGAGACCCAGTACTTC.

The chain is built from TRBV5-6 and TRBJ1-5; weak D call: TRBD1 (5 bases). CDR1 is SGHDT and CDR2 is YYEEEE in the germline V gene. The V and J ends lost 5 bases and 4 bases respectively, with 10 bases between them. The CDR3 runs to 13 residues. CDR3 in DNA: TGTGCCAGCAGTCGGCAGGGTAATCAGCCCCAGCATTTT. Translation: CASSRQGNQPQHF.

CDR3 coding DNA: TGTGCCAGCTCACCAGAGAATGAAAAACTGTTTTTT. This gives the protein CASSPENEKLFF. V usage is TRBV18 and J usage is TRBJ1-4; D unresolved. Germline-derived CDR1 and CDR2 are KGHSH and LQKENI. The V end lost 2 bases, the J end lost 5 bases, and 3 bases lay between the germline ends. This CDR3 is built from 12 residues.

The chain combines TRBV5-6 with TRBJ2-2; no firm D call. The CDR3 is 14 amino acids. V was clipped by 0 bases and J by 2 bases, with 5 bases between them. In germline, CDR1 is SGHDT, CDR2 YYEEEE. The CDR3 here is CASSLGSNTGELFF. DNA of the CDR3: TGTGCCAGCAGCTTGGGCAGCAACACCGGGGAGCTGTTTTTT. The complete variable domain, with remaining parts taken from reference TRBV5-6 and TRBJ2-2, reads DAGVTQSPTHLIKTRGQQVTLRCSPKSGHDTVSWYQQALGQGPQFIFQYYEEEERQRGNFPDRFSGHQFPNYSSELNVNALLLGDSALYLCASSLGSNTGELFFGEGSRLTVL.

This clone appeared once. This sample also contains other DNA sequences that code for the same CDR3. The chain carries TRBV9 and TRBJ2-1; D not resolved. The germline gives CDR1 SGDLS, CDR2 YYNGEE. V gave up 2 bases and J gave up 5 bases, with 8 bases separating them. This CDR3 has 13 residues. As DNA, the CDR3 is TGTGCCAGCAGCGTCGGAAGTAACAATGAGCAGTTCTTC. Encoded protein: CASSVGSNNEQFF.

The sample holds a few counts of this clone. The J gene is TRBJ1-2, the V gene TRBV5-4; possibly TRBD1 for D (6 bases). Germline CDR1 and CDR2: SGHNT and YYREEE (reference sequence). This CDR3 has 16 residues. Deletions cut 4 bases from V and 2 bases from J, with 18 bases between. DNA for the CDR3: TGTGCCAGCAGCACCTTCTCGGGGGCCGCCAACTATGGCTACACCTTC. Its translation is CASSTFSGAANYGYTF. Full variable domain (outside the CDR3, taken from reference TRBV5-4 and TRBJ1-2): ETGVTQSPTHLIKTRGQQVTLRCSSQSGHNTVSWYQQALGQGPQFIFQYYREEENGRGNFPPRFSGLQFPNYSSELNVNALELDDSALYLCASSTFSGAANYGYTFGSGTRLTVV.

This chain uses TRBV6-5 with TRBJ2-1, with 12 nucleotides matching TRBD2. The CDR3 covers 15 residues. Germline CDR1 MNHEY, CDR2 SVGAGI. V dropped 0 bases and J dropped 10; count of bases not matched to a gene: 4. The CDR3 coding sequence is TGTGCCAGCAGTTACTCCTACGGGACTAGCGGGGAGCAGTTCTTC. Translated, it gives CASSYSYGTSGEQFF.

The chain employs TRBV7-9 and TRBJ2-1; no clear D. Trimming removed 1 base from V and 8 bases from J, with 12 bases in between. The CDR3 runs 14 residues. The V gene's germline CDR1 is SEHNR and CDR2 FQNEAQ (reference sequence). The CDR3 DNA reads TGTGCCAGCAGCTTAGTTGTCATAACCGATGAGCAGTTCTTC. Its translation: CASSLVVITDEQFF.

This chain joins TRBV27 and TRBJ2-1; 7 bases align to TRBD2. This CDR3 has 13 residues. V was pared by 6 bases and J by 8 bases, with 7 bases of the junction left unmatched. CDR1 is MNHEY, CDR2 SMNVEV, per germline (reference sequence). In nucleotides, the CDR3 is TGTGCCAGCAGATACAAGCGGGAACATGAGCAGTTCTTC. Its translation: CASRYKREHEQFF.

V and J are TRBV6-1 and TRBJ2-7, with D possibly TRBD2 on 5 matching bases. Trimming removed 11 bases at V and 4 bases at J, with 15 bases between. The V gene's germline CDR1 is MNHNS and CDR2 SASEGT. The CDR3 loop spans 12 amino acids. The CDR3, as DNA: TGTGCCTCGATCGGGGAGTATTACGAGCAGTACGTC. This translates into CASIGEYYEQYV.

As to this clone: Other DNA sequences in this specimen translate into the identical CDR3. The V call is TRBV7-3, the J call TRBJ1-1; D remains ambiguous. The germline V and J ends were trimmed by 4 bases and 7 bases, with 13 bases remaining between them. Germline lookup yields CDR1 SGHTA and CDR2 FQGTGA. This CDR3 is 13 amino acids long. The CDR3 sequence: CASSSRPAGEAFF. CDR3 sequence (DNA): TGTGCCAGCAGCTCCCGACCGGCGGGTGAAGCTTTCTTT. The full variable domain, with the rest looked up from reference TRBV7-3 and TRBJ1-1, is GAGVSQTPSNKVTEKGKYVELRCDPISGHTALYWYRQSLGQGPEFLIYFQGTGAADDSGLPNDRFFAVRPEGSVSTLKIQRTERGDSAVYLCASSSRPAGEAFFGQGTRLTVV.

V usage is TRBV4-1 and J usage is TRBJ2-7; TRBD2 matches 9 bases. Unmatched junction bases numbered 11, after V lost 0 bases and J lost 2 bases. Germline V gene data show CDR1 as MGHRA and CDR2 as YSYEKL. This CDR3 spans 18 amino acids. CDR3 in DNA: TGCGCCAGCAGCCAAGATCGGTCCGCTAGCGGGGACACCTACGAGCAGTACTTC. Translated: CASSQDRSASGDTYEQYF.

The rearrangement uses TRBV5-1 and TRBJ1-1; unclear D gene. The germline V gene encodes CDR1 SGHRS and CDR2 YFSETQ. This CDR3 region has 13 residues. The germline V and J ends were trimmed by 4 bases and 1 base, with 8 bases remaining between them. In DNA form, the CDR3 reads TGCGCCAGCAGCCCACCGGCGAACACTGAAGCTTTCTTT. This codes for CASSPPANTEAFF. The full variable domain, completed using reference TRBV5-1 and TRBJ1-1, is KAGVTQTPRYLIKTRGQQVTLSCSPISGHRSVSWYQQTPGQGLQFLFEYFSETQRNKGNFPGRFSGRQFSNSRSEMNVSTLELGDSALYLCASSPPANTEAFFGQGTRLTVV.

This chain links TRBV14 with TRBJ2-3; the match to TRBD2 covers 13 bases. V dropped 4 bases and J dropped 3; count of bases not matched to a gene: 4. The CDR3 is 16 residues long. CDR1 and CDR2 from the germline V gene are SGHDN and FVKESK. This CDR3 reads CASSPRTSGSTDTQYF. Here the CDR3 DNA reads TGTGCCAGCAGCCCGCGGACTAGCGGGAGTACAGATACGCAGTATTTT.

The chain is built from TRBV28 and TRBJ2-7; 8 bases fit TRBD2. CDR1 MDHEN and CDR2 SYDVKM come from the germline V gene. V lost 6 bases to trimming and J lost 5 bases; unmatched junction nucleotides: 12. The CDR3 contains 15 residues. CDR3 sequence (DNA): TGTGCCAGCAGCAGAATCGGGACTAGTAGGCACGAGCAGTACTTC. The encoded protein is CASSRIGTSRHEQYF.

This clone has only one observation. The CDR3: CATSRELAGKETQYF. The CDR3 bases are TGTGCCACCAGCAGAGAACTAGCGGGGAAGGAGACCCAGTACTTC. This chain connects TRBV15 to TRBJ2-5; TRBD2 agrees at 10 bases. Germline V lookup: CDR1 LNHNV, CDR2 YYDKDF (reference sequence). The junction had 3 bases not matched to a gene; V was cut back by 0 bases and J by 5 bases. This CDR3 has 15 residues. Combining the CDR3 with reference TRBV15 and TRBJ2-5 gives the whole variable domain DAMVIQNPRYQVTQFGKPVTLSCSQTLNHNVMYWYQQKSSQAPKLLFHYYDKDFNNEADTPDNFQSRRPNTSFCFLDIRSPGLGDTAMYLCATSRELAGKETQYFGPGTRLLVL.

The CDR3 DNA follows: TGTGCCAGCAGCGTAGCTATTAGCGGGCTTCTAGAGACCCAGTACTTC. It yields the protein CASSVAISGLLETQYF. The chain uses TRBV9 and TRBJ2-5; TRBD2 matches at 7 bases. With 0 bases clipped from V and 4 bases from J, the junction kept 9 bases outside the gene matches. This CDR3 spans 16 amino acids. CDR1 SGDLS and CDR2 YYNGEE come from the germline V gene.

Here the CDR3 DNA reads TGTGCCAGCAGCTTAGCCCGGCTGAGCCAAGAGACCCAGTACTTC. Its translation: CASSLARLSQETQYF. The V gene is TRBV7-2, the J gene TRBJ2-5; D is unclear. Germline V gives CDR1 SGHTA, CDR2 FQGNSA. V was pared by 0 bases and J by 1 base, with 9 bases between. The length of the CDR3 is 15 residues.

The rearrangement links TRBV4-3 to TRBJ2-7; TRBD2 aligns across 7 bases. This CDR3 has 14 residues. After removal of 1 base from V and 2 bases from J, the junction contained 2 bases not matched to a gene. Germline CDR1 is LGHNA and CDR2 is YSLEER. The CDR3: CASSQGGGPYEQYF. CDR3 nucleotides: TGCGCCAGCAGCCAAGGGGGAGGGCCCTACGAGCAGTACTTC.

The chain carries TRBV9 and TRBJ2-7, with 10 bases matching TRBD1. Trimming took 0 bases from V and 5 from J; bases not matched to a gene: 2. The CDR3 sequence is 14 residues long. Germline loops: CDR1 SGDLS, CDR2 YYNGEE. CDR3 sequence reads: CASSVGDRGHEQYF. CDR3 in DNA: TGTGCCAGCAGCGTAGGAGACAGGGGGCACGAGCAGTACTTC.

V and J are TRBV6-6 and TRBJ1-2; 7 nucleotides match TRBD1. With V trimmed by 6 bases and J by 2 bases, 6 bases remained unmatched. Germline V gives CDR1 MNHNY, CDR2 SVGAGI (reference sequence). This CDR3 has 14 amino acids. Written as DNA, the CDR3 is TGTGCCAGCAGACCTCCGGGACAGAACTATGGCTACACCTTC. It yields the protein CASRPPGQNYGYTF.

The V and J genes are TRBV2 and TRBJ2-1; D is ambiguous. Germline values: CDR1 SNHLY, CDR2 FYNNEI. The germline V and J ends were trimmed by 2 bases and 4 bases, with 15 bases remaining between them. The CDR3 contains 16 residues. Here the CDR3 reads CASSEIIWQPYNEQFF. CDR3 DNA sequence: TGTGCCAGCAGTGAAATTATCTGGCAGCCATACAATGAGCAGTTCTTC.

As for this clone: The same CDR3 can be traced to other DNA sequences in this sample. The J gene is TRBJ1-4, the V gene TRBV4-1, with D tentatively TRBD1 (6 bases). Looked up from germline, CDR1 is MGHRA and CDR2 is YSYEKL. V lost 0 bases and J 8 bases, leaving 13 bases between the germline ends. The CDR3 totals 15 residues. DNA of the CDR3: TGCGCCAGCAGCCAAGAACGGCAGGGGTGGGAAAAACTGTTTTTT. It yields the protein CASSQERQGWEKLFF.

V and J are TRBV9 and TRBJ1-2; D unclear. The CDR3 consists of 14 residues. V lost 3 bases to trimming and J lost 4 bases, with 13 bases between them. The germline gives CDR1 SGDLS, CDR2 YYNGEE. CDR3: CASSGSGGVYGYTF. CDR3 nucleotide sequence: TGTGCCAGCAGCGGTAGTGGCGGGGTCTATGGCTACACCTTC.

This CDR3 reads CASSLGVFGGLGSYNEQFF. Here the CDR3 DNA reads TGTGCCAGCAGCTTAGGTGTATTTGGGGGTCTGGGGTCCTACAATGAGCAGTTCTTC. The chain couples TRBV13 to TRBJ2-1; tentatively, D is TRBD1 or TRBD2 (5 bases each). Germline V gene sequence: CDR1 PRHDT, CDR2 FYEKMQ (reference sequence). This CDR3 has 19 residues. Trimming took 0 bases from V and 1 from J, leaving 19 bases between them. Variable domain in full (rest from reference TRBV13 and TRBJ2-1): AAGVIQSPRHLIKEKRETATLKCYPIPRHDTVYWYQQGPGQDPQFLISFYEKMQSDKGSIPDRFSAQQFSDYHSELNMSSLELGDSALYFCASSLGVFGGLGSYNEQFFGPGTRLTVL.

The rearrangement uses TRBV18 and TRBJ2-3; TRBD2 aligns across 9 bases. CDR1 and CDR2 (germline): KGHSH, LQKENI. V dropped 0 bases and J dropped 1; count of bases not matched to a gene: 14. There are 20 residues in the CDR3. The CDR3 spells CASSPPRLLAGFQGTDTQYF. CDR3 sequence (DNA): TGTGCCAGCTCACCACCGAGGCTCCTAGCGGGGTTTCAGGGCACAGATACGCAGTATTTT. The variable domain in full, completed from reference TRBV18 and TRBJ2-3, reads NAGVMQNPRHLVRRRGQEARLRCSPMKGHSHVYWYRQLPEEGLKFMVYLQKENIIDESGMPKERFSAEFPKEGPSILRIQQVVRGDSAAYFCASSPPRLLAGFQGTDTQYFGPGTRLTVL.

This rearrangement joins TRBV29-1 to TRBJ2-2; D may match TRBD1 or TRBD2 (5 bases each). The germline V and J ends were trimmed by 5 bases and 5 bases, with 12 bases remaining between them. Germline CDR1 SQVTM, CDR2 ANQGSEA. CDR3 length: 13 amino acids. CDR3 DNA: TGCAGCGTTTCCGGGACGGGGACCGGGGAGCTGTTTTTT. This gives the protein CSVSGTGTGELFF.